The rows below give T cell receptor beta chains drawn from one sample of a study of cytomegalovirus exposure and HLA in healthy donors. Here immunoSEQ multiplex PCR was the method, and the copy in TCRdb shows in-frame clones only, minus some. Of 71,000 or so clones in the sample, over 85% were seen once. Sample: PBMCs. All receptors come from a woman under 30 in good health and CMV-seronegative. Both conserved end residues are trimmed from each CDR3. A D gene is named only where the DNA matches it firmly.

TRBV11-3	TRBJ2-1	TRBD2	ASSTPLTSGDEQF
TRBV5-1	TRBJ1-2	TRBD1	ASSTGQGGGYT
TRBV2	TRBJ2-3	TRBD2	ASSLIAGGSGVTDTQY
TRBV11-1	TRBJ2-2	NA	ASSRDRTNTGELF
TRBV6-5	TRBJ1-2	NA	ASSYSGAGNYGYT
TRBV6-1	TRBJ2-7	TRBD2	ASSVTSGLYEQY
TRBV28	TRBJ1-2	NA	ASSSGQLPNYGYT
TRBV11-3	TRBJ2-1	NA	ASSSAIPRLANNEQF
TRBV5-1	TRBJ2-5	NA	ASSLGRGGGETQY
TRBV4-1	TRBJ1-3	NA	ASSQGPGLSSGNTIY
TRBV6-6	TRBJ2-4	NA	ASADSSNIQY
TRBV7-2	TRBJ2-1	TRBD2	ASSYRLAGTLGFDEQF
TRBV25-1	TRBJ1-2	NA	ASRSTGRESYGYT
TRBV4-1	TRBJ1-1	NA	ASSQWWQNTEAF
TRBV7-9	TRBJ2-7	TRBD2	ASSPGLALSYEQY
TRBV27	TRBJ2-7	TRBD1	ASSLSGTVYEQY
TRBV6-1	TRBJ1-6	TRBD1	ASSVNRGDSPLH
TRBV4-2	TRBJ2-7	TRBD1	ASSQEGAGTGDYEQY
TRBV19	TRBJ2-7	TRBD1	ASSWTGEDEQY
TRBV10-3	TRBJ1-1	TRBD1	AIRPGTGIGGETEAF
TRBV5-6	TRBJ2-7	NA	ASSPTTGVYEQY
TRBV4-3	TRBJ1-3	TRBD1	ASSQERTGLLGSGNTIY
TRBV28	TRBJ2-7	TRBD1	ASTGTGSSYEQY
TRBV19	TRBJ2-3	TRBD1	ASSRDRGRGVADTQY
TRBV19	TRBJ2-7	TRBD1	ASSLTGAYEQY
TRBV15	TRBJ2-7	NA	ATSRDKNSVYEQY
TRBV27	TRBJ1-2	TRBD1	ASRYRQGYGYT
TRBV27	TRBJ2-1	NA	ASKLAGNEQF
TRBV2	TRBJ1-5	NA	ASSGGQNSNQPQH
TRBV7-9	TRBJ2-1	NA	ASSPTYNEQF
TRBV5-5	TRBJ2-2	NA	ASSLGGSRTGELF
TRBV7-9	TRBJ2-2	NA	ASSPGLRSTGELF
TRBV7-3	TRBJ2-2	TRBD2	ASSFSGSFGELF
TRBV11-2	TRBJ2-1	TRBD2	ASGKRESSYNEQF
TRBV2	TRBJ2-7	NA	ASRDNRDPAGEQY
TRBV6-6	TRBJ2-1	NA	ASREGAGNEQF
TRBV11-2	TRBJ2-7	NA	ASSHGQRHSYEQY
TRBV7-6	TRBJ2-1	TRBD2	ASVGLAGRDNEQF
TRBV10-3	TRBJ2-1	TRBD1	AISEGQGLYNEQF
TRBV2	TRBJ2-3	TRBD1	ASRGTGISTDTQY
TRBV14	TRBJ2-1	TRBD2	ASSSWGGSYNEQF
TRBV5-6	TRBJ1-4	NA	ASSLSTAANEKLF
TRBV6-1	TRBJ2-7	NA	ASSPLYEQY
TRBV7-9	TRBJ1-2	NA	ASSLGAGYT
TRBV5-5	TRBJ2-7	TRBD1	ASSQNRGLGTYEQY
TRBV4-1	TRBJ2-7	NA	ASSQVPDYEQY
TRBV5-1	TRBJ2-1	TRBD2	ASSSGLAGYNEQF
TRBV30	TRBJ1-5	NA	AWSAGVGRQPQH
TRBV28	TRBJ2-3	NA	ASSGPRGIGTDTQY